Listed below are T cell receptor beta chains from one sample, sequenced in a study of identifying expanded T cells in peripheral blood. Using immunoSEQ multiplex PCR, the repertoire was profiled, and TCRdb retains in-frame clones only, with some absent. Here the sample spans approximately 130,000 clones, 84% being singletons. The sample comprised blood. These receptors came from a person between 18 and 75 years old in good health. Both conserved end residues are part of each CDR3. D genes are given only for firm matches. Size tells how often a clone was seen (once, few, many) or the class of an expanded clone, and some rows leave it out.

J gene	clone size	V gene	D gene	CDR3 DNA	CDR3 protein
TRBJ2-6	medium-sized	TRBV6-4	TRBD1	TGTGCCAGCTCCTCAGGGACAGGGGGATCTGGGGCCAACGTCCTGACTTTC	CASSSGTGGSGANVLTF
TRBJ2-1	NA	TRBV7-6	TRBD2	TGTGCCAGCAGCTTATGGGCGGGGGGGTGGGATGAGCAGTTCTTC	CASSLWAGGWDEQFF
TRBJ2-3	NA	TRBV19	TRBD2	TGTGCCAGTAGTATGTCTAGCGGGGGGGCTACAGATACGCAGTATTTT	CASSMSSGGATDTQYF
TRBJ1-3	NA	TRBV5-5	NA	TGTGCCAGCAGGACAACAACCGGGGTCTCTGGAAACACCATATATTTT	CASRTTTGVSGNTIYF
TRBJ2-5	NA	TRBV2	NA	TGTGCCAGCAGGGCCGGGTCGCGAGGGACCCAGTACTTC	CASRAGSRGTQYF
TRBJ2-2	NA	TRBV9	NA	TGTGCCAGCAGCACCGGGACGGCCGGGGAGCTGTTTTTT	CASSTGTAGELFF
TRBJ2-3	once	TRBV16	NA	TGTGCCAGCAGCCAATCGAGGAGACATGAGGGGACAGATACGCAGTATTTT	CASSQSRRHEGTDTQYF
TRBJ2-2	NA	TRBV27	TRBD2	TGTGCCAGCAGCGCTCGGGGGGAGACTAACGGGGAGCTGTTTTTT	CASSARGETNGELFF
TRBJ2-2	NA	TRBV19	NA	TGTGCCAGTAGTCCGGGGGGCTACACCGGGGAGCTGTTTTTT	CASSPGGYTGELFF
TRBJ2-7	NA	TRBV6-5	NA	TGTGCCAGCAGGTTAAGGGGCATCCGAGACGAGCAGTACTTC	CASRLRGIRDEQYF
TRBJ1-2	NA	TRBV11-2	NA	TGTGCCAGCAGCCCTATGGACAGCCCCTATGGCTACACCTTC	CASSPMDSPYGYTF
TRBJ1-1	NA	TRBV5-1	NA	TGCGCCAGCAGCTTAAATGGGGGCGCTGAAGCTTTCTTT	CASSLNGGAEAFF
TRBJ2-2	once	TRBV6-1	TRBD1	TGTGCCAGCAGTGAAGAGAGCTGGACAGGGAGCCCCGGGGAGCTGTTTTTT	CASSEESWTGSPGELFF
TRBJ1-5	NA	TRBV4-3	NA	TGCGCCAGCAGCCAAGATGGGGGGGGGCCCCAGCATTTT	CASSQDGGGPQHF
TRBJ2-1	NA	TRBV5-1	TRBD1	TGCGCCAGCCGAAAGGACCCAGGGGGCATTAGGAGGAACAATGAGCAGTTCTTC	CASRKDPGGIRRNNEQFF
TRBJ1-2	few	TRBV7-2	TRBD1	TGTGCCAGCAGCTTAGCCGACAGGGAGTATGGCTACACCTTC	CASSLADREYGYTF